This T cell receptor (beta chain) was recovered during a study of T cell responses to AZD1222 COVID-19 vaccine (dated by TCRdb to the early 2020s). In terms of the full investigation: AZD1222 recipients with second doses at about 4 weeks or about 12 weeks were pooled, because spike-specific TCR depth and breadth did not differ between schedules. TCR sequencing was performed for fewer than 250 trial participants, of whom approximately 200 were given two doses of AZD1222 and around 25 were given two doses of MenACWY control vaccine. Trial participants were enrolled into age subgroups of 18-55, 56-69 and 70-plus years, which contained about 160, 30 and 59 TCR-sequenced participants, respectively.

Spanning cysteine to phenylalanine, the CDR3 consists of 15 amino acids. Only the CDR3 DNA is retained, 45 bases long and in frame from the first base. CDR1 and CDR2, looked up from the germline V gene, are ENHRY and SYGVKD. The junction shows trimming of 10 bases on V and 3 bases on J, plus 18 bases between the germline ends. About this clone itself: Its binding antigen is unknown. Nothing much larger sits one base from this clone, and base qualities are not available.

The CDR3 regions of human TCRbeta chains were subjected to immunosequencing. The original methods were these. TCRs in the repertoires were compared against a reference library of SARS-CoV-2-specific TCRs that had been generated with the MIRA antigen-specificity platform. Breadth was defined as the fraction of unique TCRs that were SARS-CoV-2-associated, and depth was defined as the fraction of total T cells that were SARS-CoV-2-associated. Using the MIRA data, every spike-specific TCR was mapped to the spike region that the TCR reacted to and assigned to either a CD4 or a CD8 class. Log10-transformed breadth and depth values were compared by one-way ANOVA with Sidak's multiple comparisons tests. Entries here come from immuneACCESS through TCRdb and include only in-frame sequences with V and J called. Some clones fail to appear in such tables; in the studies checked, an unresolved V gene covers under half of the shortfall, and the cause of the remainder is unknown. V and J calls and clone size are copied from that table; D and trimming were computed from the DNA. This sample holds 100,000 to 130,000 clones; about 90% were observed only once. The ten largest make up roughly 21% of the sample.

Sample time point, as interpreted from the label and publication: baseline before first vaccination. The vaccinee samples were drawn from two UK trials, COV001 and COV002, one of which was a single-blind randomized controlled phase 2/3 trial testing AZD1222 (ChAdOx1 nCoV-19) in healthy adults. For TCRbeta chain sequencing, PBMC samples from trial participants were taken at day 0 and at day 28 after the second dose. What the study reported, not specific to this receptor: In the small 56-69-year group, the increase in depth fell short of significance, most likely because of low power. Because no day 14 peak-response samples were available, the repertoires could be characterized only after the peak T cell response. The vaccine-associated CD4 TCRs covered the entire spike protein, and the dominant responses fell in regions 160-218 and 743-854. Participants were mostly white British and included more females than males, and it was suggested by the authors that clonal diversity may have been underestimated. Reportedly, close to half of the unique spike-specific TCRs recognized epitopes lying outside the regions that are mutated in the B.1.351 and B.1.1.7 variants. A significant rise in spike-specific TCR breadth and depth was observed after two AZD1222 doses relative to day 0 and relative to MenACWY recipients. Conclusions about previously exposed vaccinees were limited because only six AZD1222 recipients were SARS-CoV-2 seropositive at baseline.

This receptor was identified in an adult in good health. The chain was built from TRBV10-3 and TRBJ2-2; the D gene is possibly TRBD1, with 6 bases matching. The sample here was peripheral blood, taken on day 0 of AZD1222 vaccination. This receptor carries the CDR3 CATAGGQSHTGELFF. The DNA sequence follows: TGTGCCACCGCCGGAGGACAGTCGCACACCGGGGAGCTGTTTTTT.